Listed below are T cell receptor beta chains from one sample, sequenced in a study of T cell clonotyping in hematopoietic cell transplantation. The assay was immunoSEQ multiplex PCR, and TCRdb's table has in-frame clones only and misses some. The table has about 69,000 clones, about 94% seen once. The sequenced material came from peripheral blood mononuclear cells. The receptors were gathered from a man aged 50-59 years in good health. Some clones in this sample may be carry-over from other donors' samples. The CDR3 runs from the conserved cysteine through the conserved F or W. A D gene is named only where the DNA matches it firmly. A row's size may be missing; if present it is once, few, many or a size class.

J | size | V | D | CDR3 | DNA
TRBJ1-2 | once | TRBV27 | NA | CASSLGRGANYGYTF | TGTGCCAGCAGTTTAGGAAGGGGAGCTAACTATGGCTACACCTTC
TRBJ2-7 | NA | TRBV5-1 | TRBD2 | CASSLTSGSSSYEQYF | TGCGCCAGCAGCTTAACTAGCGGGAGCTCCTCCTACGAGCAGTACTTC
TRBJ1-4 | NA | TRBV11-2 | TRBD1 | CASSPLIGGNEKLFF | TGTGCCAGCAGCCCACTGATAGGGGGCAATGAAAAACTGTTTTTT
TRBJ2-3 | NA | TRBV5-1 | NA | CASSLDTDTQYF | TGCGCCAGCAGCTTGGACACAGATACGCAGTATTTT
TRBJ2-2 | NA | TRBV10-3 | NA | CAITGDGAYTGELFF | TGTGCCATCACGGGTGATGGGGCCTACACCGGGGAGCTGTTTTTT
TRBJ1-5 | NA | TRBV5-6 | NA | CASSLGQNQPQHF | TGTGCCAGCAGCTTGGGACAGAATCAGCCCCAGCATTTT
TRBJ2-6 | NA | TRBV7-9 | NA | CASSTGAPGANVLTF | TGTGCCAGCAGCACGGGAGCTCCTGGGGCCAACGTCCTGACTTTC
TRBJ2-7 | NA | TRBV25-1 | NA | CASSELVSTEQYF | TGTGCCAGCAGTGAATTGGTGAGCACCGAGCAGTACTTC
TRBJ2-3 | NA | TRBV6-1 | TRBD2 | CASRPERGGTDTQYF | TGTGCCAGCAGGCCAGAGCGGGGGGGCACAGATACGCAGTATTTT
TRBJ1-1 | NA | TRBV2 | TRBD1 | CASSYGQGNTEAFF | TGTGCCAGCAGTTATGGACAGGGGAACACTGAAGCTTTCTTT
TRBJ2-7 | NA | TRBV29-1 | TRBD2 | CSVVGLGEGRNEQYF | TGCAGCGTTGTCGGGCTCGGGGAGGGACGGAACGAGCAGTACTTC
TRBJ2-1 | NA | TRBV11-2 | TRBD2 | CASSSINRLAGVKYEQFF | TGTGCCAGCAGCTCCATTAATAGACTAGCGGGGGTGAAGTATGAGCAGTTCTTC
TRBJ1-2 | NA | TRBV29-1 | NA | CSVEGPAGDYGYTF | TGCAGCGTTGAAGGCCCCGCAGGGGACTATGGCTACACCTTC
TRBJ1-4 | NA | TRBV4-1 | NA | CASSLGTLTGLILNERLFF | TGCGCCAGCAGTCTCGGGACCTTGACAGGTCTTATTCTCAATGAAAGACTGTTTTTT
TRBJ1-4 | NA | TRBV5-1 | TRBD1 | CASSLEGQGNEKLFF | TGCGCCAGCAGCTTGGAGGGACAGGGGAATGAAAAACTGTTTTTT
TRBJ2-7 | few | TRBV10-3 | NA | CAISVREHPYEQYF | TGTGCCATCAGTGTCAGGGAGCACCCCTACGAGCAGTACTTC
TRBJ1-4 | NA | TRBV6-9 | NA | CARCKEGAPDEKLFF | TGTGCCAGATGTAAAGAAGGAGCACCGGATGAAAAACTGTTTTTT
TRBJ2-5 | NA | TRBV2 | NA | CASSGTDGGETQYF | TGTGCCAGCAGTGGGACAGATGGTGGGGAGACCCAGTACTTC
TRBJ2-7 | NA | TRBV4-3 | TRBD1 | CASSASGTGRYEQYF | TGCGCCAGCAGCGCCTCCGGGACAGGACGCTACGAGCAGTACTTC
TRBJ2-5 | NA | TRBV6-1 | TRBD1 | CASSARTGSQETQYF | TGTGCCAGCAGCGCTAGGACAGGGTCCCAAGAGACCCAGTACTTC
TRBJ1-1 | NA | TRBV30 | TRBD1 | CAWVGQGHWELSFF | TGTGCCTGGGTGGGACAGGGTCATTGGGAATTATCTTTCTTT
TRBJ2-7 | few | TRBV5-6 | NA | CASRRKPDSYEQYF | TGTGCCAGCAGGCGGAAACCGGACTCCTACGAGCAGTACTTC
TRBJ2-5 | NA | TRBV11-2 | NA | CASSLEPARTQYF | TGTGCCAGCAGCTTAGAACCAGCACGGACCCAGTACTTC
TRBJ1-1 | NA | TRBV11-3 | NA | CASSLDPQGQGTEAFF | TGTGCCAGCAGCTTAGATCCCCAGGGGCAGGGCACTGAAGCTTTCTTT
TRBJ1-1 | NA | TRBV6-6 | NA | CASSSPGTEAFF | TGTGCCAGCAGTTCCCCAGGGACTGAAGCTTTCTTT
TRBJ1-5 | NA | TRBV19 | TRBD1 | CASSLGTGGNQPQHF | TGTGCCAGTAGTCTAGGGACAGGGGGCAATCAGCCCCAGCATTTT
TRBJ2-7 | NA | TRBV4-1 | NA | CASSHTGAYEQYF | TGCGCCAGCAGCCATACCGGGGCCTACGAGCAGTACTTC
TRBJ2-7 | NA | TRBV7-2 | TRBD1 | CASSSGTGRLVEQYF | TGTGCCAGCAGCTCGGGGACAGGTCGCTTGGTGGAGCAGTACTTC
TRBJ2-2 | NA | TRBV11-3 | TRBD1 | CASSSRTGPGELFF | TGTGCCAGCAGCTCCCGGACAGGGCCCGGGGAGCTGTTTTTT
TRBJ1-6 | NA | TRBV19 | TRBD1 | CASSRQGGDNSPLHF | TGTGCCAGTAGTAGACAGGGGGGTGATAATTCACCCCTCCACTTT
TRBJ1-2 | few | TRBV7-9 | NA | CASSSNYGYTF | TGTGCCAGCAGCTCTAACTATGGCTACACCTTC
TRBJ2-7 | NA | TRBV5-1 | TRBD2 | CASSLGLAGGQNYEQYF | TGCGCCAGCAGCTTGGGACTAGCGGGAGGGCAAAACTACGAGCAGTACTTC
TRBJ2-3 | NA | TRBV6-1 | TRBD2 | CASSDISGGATDTQYF | TGTGCCAGCAGTGATATTAGCGGGGGGGCGACAGATACGCAGTATTTT
TRBJ1-5 | NA | TRBV19 | TRBD1 | CASSPHRDRGNQPQHF | TGTGCCAGTAGCCCTCACCGGGACAGGGGGAATCAGCCCCAGCATTTT
TRBJ1-2 | NA | TRBV4-3 | NA | CASSQDRGGGGYTF | TGCGCCAGCAGCCAAGATAGGGGGGGAGGTGGCTACACCTTC
TRBJ1-5 | NA | TRBV7-9 | TRBD1 | CASSSQDRDEHF | TGTGCCAGCAGCTCCCAGGACAGGGACGAGCATTTT
TRBJ2-2 | NA | TRBV9 | NA | CASSVGIGRVVANTGELFF | TGTGCCAGCAGCGTAGGGATCGGAAGGGTTGTCGCGAACACCGGGGAGCTGTTTTTT
TRBJ2-2 | NA | TRBV19 | TRBD1 | CASSEQGDGELFF | TGTGCCAGTAGTGAACAGGGGGACGGGGAGCTGTTTTTT
TRBJ1-4 | NA | TRBV6-5 | NA | CASSIVMNEKLFF | TGTGCCAGCAGCATTGTAATGAATGAAAAACTGTTTTTT
TRBJ2-5 | once | TRBV27 | NA | CASSLRPLASTQYF | TGTGCCAGCAGTCTACGCCCCCTAGCATCGACCCAGTACTTC
TRBJ2-1 | NA | TRBV19 | NA | CASSPGTLVNEQFF | TGTGCCAGTAGTCCCGGGACCCTGGTCAATGAGCAGTTCTTC
TRBJ1-2 | NA | TRBV4-1 | NA | CASSQDHPGAGGYTF | TGCGCCAGCAGCCAAGATCATCCAGGGGCGGGGGGCTACACCTTC
TRBJ2-5 | NA | TRBV5-6 | NA | CASSLARSAGKTQYF | TGTGCCAGCAGCTTGGCCCGCTCGGCCGGAAAGACCCAGTACTTC
TRBJ1-2 | NA | TRBV28 | TRBD1 | CAGQGTNYGYTF | TGTGCCGGACAGGGGACTAACTATGGCTACACCTTC
TRBJ1-5 | once | TRBV6-1 | NA | CASSEGSGYSNQPQHF | TGTGCCAGCAGTGAAGGATCAGGCTATAGCAATCAGCCCCAGCATTTT
TRBJ2-1 | NA | TRBV5-1 | NA | CASSLGVNEQFF | TGCGCCAGCAGCTTGGGAGTCAATGAGCAGTTCTTC